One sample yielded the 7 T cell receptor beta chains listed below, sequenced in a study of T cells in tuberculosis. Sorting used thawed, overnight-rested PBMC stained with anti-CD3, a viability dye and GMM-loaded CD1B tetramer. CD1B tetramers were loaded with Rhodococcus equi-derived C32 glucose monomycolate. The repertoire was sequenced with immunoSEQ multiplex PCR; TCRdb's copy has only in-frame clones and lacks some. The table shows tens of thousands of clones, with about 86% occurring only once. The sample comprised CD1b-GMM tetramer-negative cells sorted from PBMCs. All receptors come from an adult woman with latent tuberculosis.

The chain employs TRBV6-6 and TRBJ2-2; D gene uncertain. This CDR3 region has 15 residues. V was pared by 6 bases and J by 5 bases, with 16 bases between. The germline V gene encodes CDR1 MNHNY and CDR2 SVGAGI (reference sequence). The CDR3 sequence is CASSPNSEVTGELFF. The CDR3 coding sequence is TGTGCCAGCAGCCCTAACAGTGAAGTGACCGGGGAGCTGTTTTTT.

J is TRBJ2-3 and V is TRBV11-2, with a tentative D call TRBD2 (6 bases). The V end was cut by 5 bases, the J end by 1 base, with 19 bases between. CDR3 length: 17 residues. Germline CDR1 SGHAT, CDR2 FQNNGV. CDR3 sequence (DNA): TGTGCCAGCAGCACTACAGGCGGGGTAGCGGGCACAGATACGCAGTATTTT. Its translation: CASSTTGGVAGTDTQYF.

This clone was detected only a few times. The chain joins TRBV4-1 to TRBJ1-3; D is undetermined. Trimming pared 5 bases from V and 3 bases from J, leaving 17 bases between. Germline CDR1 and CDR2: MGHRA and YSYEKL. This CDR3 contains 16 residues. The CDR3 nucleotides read TGCGCCAGCAGCATCGAATCCAGGCGTTATGGAAACACCATATATTTT. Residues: CASSIESRRYGNTIYF.

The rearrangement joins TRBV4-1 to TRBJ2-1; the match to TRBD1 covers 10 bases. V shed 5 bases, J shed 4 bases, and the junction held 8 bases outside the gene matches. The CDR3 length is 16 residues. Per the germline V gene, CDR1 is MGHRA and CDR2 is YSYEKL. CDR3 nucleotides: TGCGCCAGCAGCACAGCCCGGGACAGGGGTTACAATGAGCAGTTCTTC. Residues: CASSTARDRGYNEQFF.

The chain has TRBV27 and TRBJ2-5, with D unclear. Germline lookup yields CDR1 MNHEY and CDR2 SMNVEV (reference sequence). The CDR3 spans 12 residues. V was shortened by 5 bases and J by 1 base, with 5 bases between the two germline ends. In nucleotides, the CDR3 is TGTGCCAGCAGTCCTCTCCAAGAGACCCAGTACTTC. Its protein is CASSPLQETQYF.

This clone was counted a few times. The CDR3 DNA follows: TGTGCCAGCTCACCGAGAAAGGGACTTTCCGGGGAGCTGTTTTTT. It encodes CASSPRKGLSGELFF. The chain joins TRBV18 to TRBJ2-2; D may be TRBD2 (6 bases). The CDR3 is 15 residues long. Trimming pared 3 bases from V and 6 bases from J, leaving 14 bases between. CDR1 is KGHSH and CDR2 is LQKENI in the germline V gene.

In DNA, the CDR3 is TGTGCCACCCGGGACTCAACGGTAGCTTTCTTT. This encodes CATRDSTVAFF. V gene TRBV6-1 combines with J gene TRBJ1-1, with D tentatively TRBD1 (5 bases). The CDR3 length is 11 residues. Germline-derived CDR1 and CDR2 are MNHNS and SASEGT. The ends were cut back, 10 bases at V and 10 bases at J, with 16 bases in the middle.